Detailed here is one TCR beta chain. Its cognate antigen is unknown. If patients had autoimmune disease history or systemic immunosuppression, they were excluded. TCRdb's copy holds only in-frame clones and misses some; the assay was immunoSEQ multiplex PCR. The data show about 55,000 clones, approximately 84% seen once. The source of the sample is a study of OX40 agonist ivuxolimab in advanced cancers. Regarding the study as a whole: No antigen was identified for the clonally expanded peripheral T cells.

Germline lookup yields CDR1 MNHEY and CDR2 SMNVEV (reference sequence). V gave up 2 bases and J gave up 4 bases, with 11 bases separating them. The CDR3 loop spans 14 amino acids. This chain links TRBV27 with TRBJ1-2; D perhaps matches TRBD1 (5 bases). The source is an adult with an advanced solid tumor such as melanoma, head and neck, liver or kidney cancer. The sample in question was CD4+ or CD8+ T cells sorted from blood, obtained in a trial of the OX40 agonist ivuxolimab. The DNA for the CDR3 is TGTGCCAGCAGTTTAACCGCAGGGTCCTATGGCTACACCTTC. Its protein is CASSLTAGSYGYTF.